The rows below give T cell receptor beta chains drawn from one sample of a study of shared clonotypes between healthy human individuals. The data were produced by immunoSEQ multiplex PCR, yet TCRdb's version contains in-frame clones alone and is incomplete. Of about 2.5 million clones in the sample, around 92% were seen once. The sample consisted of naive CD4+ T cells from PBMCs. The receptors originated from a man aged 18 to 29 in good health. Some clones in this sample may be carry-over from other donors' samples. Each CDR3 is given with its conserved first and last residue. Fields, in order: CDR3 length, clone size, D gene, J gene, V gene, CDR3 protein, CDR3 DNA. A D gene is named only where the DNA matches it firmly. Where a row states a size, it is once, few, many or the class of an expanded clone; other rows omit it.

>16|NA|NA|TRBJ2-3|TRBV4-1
CASSQGVGAVTDTQYF
TGCGCCAGCAGCCAAGGGGTGGGGGCAGTCACAGATACGCAGTATTTT
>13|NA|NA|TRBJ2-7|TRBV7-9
CASSLLGSYEQYF
TGTGCCAGCAGCTTACTAGGCTCCTACGAGCAGTACTTC
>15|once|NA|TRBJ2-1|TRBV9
CASSARHTDRGEQFF
TGTGCCAGCAGCGCCCGACACACAGACCGGGGTGAGCAGTTCTTC
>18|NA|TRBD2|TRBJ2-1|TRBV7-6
CASSSKNTSGSRYNEQFF
TGTGCCAGCAGCTCGAAGAATACTAGCGGGAGTCGATACAATGAGCAGTTCTTC
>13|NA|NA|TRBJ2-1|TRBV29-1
CSVDMDVGNEQFF
TGCAGCGTTGACATGGATGTGGGAAATGAGCAGTTCTTC
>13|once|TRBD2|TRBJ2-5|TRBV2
CASKKGREETQYF
TGTGCCAGCAAAAAGGGGCGGGAGGAGACCCAGTACTTC
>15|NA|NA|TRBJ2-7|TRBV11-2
CASRLGARGSYEQYF
TGTGCCAGCAGGTTAGGGGCCAGGGGCTCCTACGAGCAGTACTTC
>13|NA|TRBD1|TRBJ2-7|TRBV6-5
CASQRDSYYEQYF
TGTGCCAGTCAGAGGGACAGTTACTACGAGCAGTACTTC
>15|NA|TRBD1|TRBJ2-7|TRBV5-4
CASSPTGQPSYEQYF
TGTGCCAGCAGCCCAACGGGACAGCCCTCCTACGAGCAGTACTTC
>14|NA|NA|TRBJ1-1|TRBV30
CAWRGGTQGTEAFF
TGTGCCTGGAGGGGAGGCACCCAGGGCACTGAAGCTTTCTTT
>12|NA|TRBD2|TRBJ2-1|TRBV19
CASSIASGREFF
TGTGCCAGTAGTATTGCGAGCGGGAGGGAGTTCTTC
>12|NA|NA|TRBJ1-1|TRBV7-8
CATQREGTEAFF
TGTGCCACCCAACGGGAGGGAACTGAAGCTTTCTTT
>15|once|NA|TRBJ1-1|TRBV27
CASSSPEAGNTEAFF
TGTGCCAGCAGTTCCCCGGAGGCAGGGAACACTGAAGCTTTCTTT
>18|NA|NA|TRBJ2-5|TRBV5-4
CASINKGGGRDTQETQYF
TGTGCCAGCATTAACAAAGGGGGTGGTCGAGACACCCAAGAGACCCAGTACTTC
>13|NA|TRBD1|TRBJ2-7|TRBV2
CASRRGQGYEQYF
TGTGCCAGCAGGAGGGGACAGGGGTACGAGCAGTACTTC
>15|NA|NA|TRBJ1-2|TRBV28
CASTPGQFHYYGYTF
TGTGCCAGCACCCCTGGACAGTTTCACTACTATGGCTACACCTTC
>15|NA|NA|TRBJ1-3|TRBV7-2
CASSPDSSSGNTIYF
TGTGCCAGCAGCCCTGACTCGAGCTCTGGAAACACCATATATTTT
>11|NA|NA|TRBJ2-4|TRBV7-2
CASSSTGTQYF
TGTGCCAGCAGCTCTACAGGGACTCAGTACTTC
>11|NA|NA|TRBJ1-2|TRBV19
CASSTRYGYTF
TGTGCCAGTAGTACCCGCTATGGCTACACCTTC
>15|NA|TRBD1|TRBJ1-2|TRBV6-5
CASSYSGQGIYGYTF
TGTGCCAGCAGTTACTCGGGACAGGGCATCTATGGCTACACCTTC
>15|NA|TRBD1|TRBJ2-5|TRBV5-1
CASSRRQGAGETQYF
TGCGCCAGCAGCCGGCGACAGGGGGCTGGAGAGACCCAGTACTTC
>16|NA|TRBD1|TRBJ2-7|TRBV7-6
CASSRQGTGQPYEQYF
TGTGCCAGCAGCCGACAAGGGACAGGGCAGCCCTACGAGCAGTACTTC
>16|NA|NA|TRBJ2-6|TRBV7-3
CASSLQGGTGANVLTF
TGTGCCAGCAGCTTACAGGGGGGCACTGGGGCCAACGTCCTGACTTTC
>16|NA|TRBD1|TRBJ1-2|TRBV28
CASSFLDRTGGYGYTF
TGTGCCAGCAGTTTCCTAGACCGGACAGGGGGCTATGGCTACACCTTC
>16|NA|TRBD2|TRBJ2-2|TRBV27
CASSPSGRGNTGELFF
TGTGCCAGCAGTCCCAGCGGGAGGGGGAACACCGGGGAGCTGTTTTTT
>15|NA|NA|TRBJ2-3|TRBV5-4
CASSSRQVRTDTQYF
TGTGCCAGCAGCTCACGACAGGTCCGCACAGATACGCAGTATTTT
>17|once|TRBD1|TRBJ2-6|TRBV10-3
CAISEGQVDGGANVLTF
TGTGCCATCAGTGAGGGACAGGTGGATGGTGGGGCCAACGTCCTGACTTTC
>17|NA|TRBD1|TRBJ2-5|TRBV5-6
CASSPNGQGSFGETQYF
TGTGCCAGCAGCCCGAACGGACAGGGAAGTTTCGGCGAGACCCAGTACTTC
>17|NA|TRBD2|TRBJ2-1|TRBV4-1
CASSYAPPTAGGNEQFF
TGCGCCAGCAGCTACGCCCCCCCGACCGCGGGAGGAAATGAGCAGTTCTTC
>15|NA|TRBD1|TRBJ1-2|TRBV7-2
CASSLAGQGAYGYTF
TGTGCCAGCAGCTTGGCCGGACAGGGTGCCTATGGCTACACCTTC
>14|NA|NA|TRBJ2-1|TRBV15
CATSGPGSYNEQFF
TGTGCCACCAGTGGACCCGGGTCCTACAATGAGCAGTTCTTC
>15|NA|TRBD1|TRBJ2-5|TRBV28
CASRHPGTGGETQYF
TGTGCCAGCAGGCATCCCGGGACAGGGGGAGAGACCCAGTACTTC
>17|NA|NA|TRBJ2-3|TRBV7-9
CASSLGTGTPLTDTQYF
TGTGCCAGCAGCTTAGGTACCGGGACTCCACTCACAGATACGCAGTATTTT
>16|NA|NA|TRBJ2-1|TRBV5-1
CASSLAPGVAYNEQFF
TGCGCCAGCAGCTTGGCCCCAGGGGTGGCCTACAATGAGCAGTTCTTC
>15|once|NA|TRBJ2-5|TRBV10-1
CASSESRDNQETQYF
TGCGCCAGCAGTGAGTCACGGGACAACCAAGAGACCCAGTACTTC
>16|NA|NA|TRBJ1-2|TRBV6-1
CASSEGRGKRNYGYTF
TGTGCCAGCAGTGAAGGTCGCGGAAAAAGAAACTATGGCTACACCTTC
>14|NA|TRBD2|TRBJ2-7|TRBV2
CASSPRAGWEEQYF
TGTGCCAGCAGCCCCAGAGCGGGATGGGAGGAGCAGTACTTC
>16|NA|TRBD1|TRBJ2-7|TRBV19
CASSIVGQGRPYEQYF
TGTGCCAGTAGTATAGTCGGACAGGGAAGGCCATACGAGCAGTACTTC
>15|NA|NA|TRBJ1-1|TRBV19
CASSIIRGGNTEAFF
TGTGCCAGTAGTATAATCAGGGGCGGGAACACTGAAGCTTTCTTT
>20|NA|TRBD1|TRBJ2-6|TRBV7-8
CASSPIWGDRAYSGANVLTF
TGTGCCAGCAGCCCCATTTGGGGGGACAGGGCGTACTCTGGGGCCAACGTCCTGACTTTC
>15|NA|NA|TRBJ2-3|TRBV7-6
CASSLAAGSTDTQYF
TGTGCCAGCAGCTTAGCGGCGGGGTCCACAGATACGCAGTATTTT
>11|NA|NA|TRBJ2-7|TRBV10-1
CASSDGDEQYF
TGCGCCAGCAGTGATGGGGATGAGCAGTACTTC
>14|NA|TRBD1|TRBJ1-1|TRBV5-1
CASSTGQANTEAFF
TGCGCCAGCAGCACAGGACAGGCGAACACTGAAGCTTTCTTT
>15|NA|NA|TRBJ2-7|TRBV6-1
CASSEGGQRSYEQYF
TGTGCCAGCAGTGAGGGGGGGCAGCGCTCCTACGAGCAGTACTTC
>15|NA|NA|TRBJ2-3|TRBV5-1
CASSLDLGLSDTQYF
TGCGCCAGCAGCTTGGATTTAGGATTGTCAGATACGCAGTATTTT
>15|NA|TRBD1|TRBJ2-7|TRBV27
CASSRSGRGLYEQYF
TGTGCCAGCAGTCGATCGGGCAGGGGGCTCTACGAGCAGTACTTC
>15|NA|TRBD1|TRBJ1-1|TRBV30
CAWGTGGILMAEAFF
TGTGCCTGGGGGACAGGGGGAATTTTGATGGCTGAAGCTTTCTTT
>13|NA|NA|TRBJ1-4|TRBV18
CASSPGADEKLFF
TGTGCCAGCTCACCAGGGGCCGATGAAAAACTGTTTTTT
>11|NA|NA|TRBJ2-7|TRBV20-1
CSGGRRYEQYF
TGCAGTGGGGGCCGGAGATACGAGCAGTACTTC
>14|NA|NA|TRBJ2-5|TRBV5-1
CASSLATDQETQYF
TGCGCCAGCAGCTTGGCGACAGACCAAGAGACCCAGTACTTC
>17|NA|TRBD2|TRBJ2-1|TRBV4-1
CASSPTPLAGRAGEQFF
TGCGCCAGCAGCCCCACACCGCTAGCGGGTCGGGCAGGGGAGCAGTTCTTC